The present TCR beta chain was sequenced within a study of regulatory T cells in long-lasting Graves disease. The sample's time point: persistent/refractory GD, antithyroid drugs over 5 years with positive TRAb. Preparation of the TCR library used RNA extracted from PBMCs. The authors built TCR beta libraries using iRepertoire HTBI primers and Arm-PCR of CDR3 regions. TCRdb analysed the multiplex PCR reads with MiXCR anew, one entry per CDR3 protein. The sample lists 500,000 to 800,000 distinct CDR3 sequences, 30% seen once, with roughly 46% in the top ten. V lost 5 bases and J 10 bases, leaving 15 bases between the germline ends. The CDR3 is 12 amino acids. Germline CDR1 reads DFQATT; CDR2 reads SNEGSKA (reference sequence).

The sequencing used peripheral blood mononuclear cells (PBMCs), collected when the disease was refractory, from a patient treated with antithyroid drugs. J is TRBJ1-5 and V is TRBV20-1; D gene ambiguous. The sequence derives from a female donor with Graves disease. The CDR3 bases are TGCAGTGCTCGCAGGTTTGGTGGTCCCCAGCATTTT. This sequence encodes CSARRFGGPQHF.